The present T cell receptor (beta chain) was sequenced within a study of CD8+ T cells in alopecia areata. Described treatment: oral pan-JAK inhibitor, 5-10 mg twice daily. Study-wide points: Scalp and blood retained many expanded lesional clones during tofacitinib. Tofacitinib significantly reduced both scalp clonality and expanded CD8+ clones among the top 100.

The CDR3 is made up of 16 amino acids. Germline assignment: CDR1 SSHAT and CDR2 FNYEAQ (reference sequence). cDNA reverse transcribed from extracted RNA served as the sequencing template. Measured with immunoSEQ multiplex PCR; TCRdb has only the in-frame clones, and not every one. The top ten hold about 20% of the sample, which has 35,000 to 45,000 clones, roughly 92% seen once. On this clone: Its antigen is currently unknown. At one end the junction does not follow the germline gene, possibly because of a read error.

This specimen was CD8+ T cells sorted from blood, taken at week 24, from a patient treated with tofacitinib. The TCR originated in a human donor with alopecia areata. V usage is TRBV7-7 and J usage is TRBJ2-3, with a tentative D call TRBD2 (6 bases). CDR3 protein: CASSLVEGFLADTQYF. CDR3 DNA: TGTGCTAGCAGCTTAGTGGAGGGATTTCTTGCAGATACGCAGTATTTT.